This T cell receptor (beta chain) is drawn from a study of CD8+CD57+ T cells in acquired aplastic anemia. As for the study in general: Quantities of DNA derived from sorted CD4+ and CD8+ cells averaged approximately 3.3 ug.

Germline CDR1 ENHRY, CDR2 SYGVKD. Between the trimmed V and J ends, which lost 6 bases and 0 bases, there was a span of 9 bases. There are 14 residues in the CDR3. Profiles of TCR beta VDJ and CDR3 were generated from a genomic DNA template. TCRdb reprocessed the reads via MiXCR and lists one record per CDR3 protein. This sample yields about 160,000 distinct CDR3 sequences, of which around 47% are seen a single time; 3% to 4% belongs to the top ten. All patients picked for sequencing had shown, by flow cytometry, an expansion of CD8+CD57+ cells. About this clonotype itself: This sequence may be a read error, since a much larger clone differs from it by one base.

The sequenced sample consisted of sorted CD4+, CD8+, or CD8+CD57+ T cells (not recorded which) from PBMCs. V gene TRBV10-3 combines with J gene TRBJ1-3, with D perhaps matching TRBD1 (5 bases). The clonotype was recovered from a human donor with aplastic anemia. CDR3 protein: CAIRNGGSGNTIYF. In DNA, the CDR3 is TGTGCCATCAGGAACGGGGGCTCTGGAAACACCATATATTTT.